This record covers a single T cell receptor (beta chain). Enrollees, about 18 to 100 years old, lived in approximately 24 US areas. The V gene's germline CDR1 is KGHSH and CDR2 LQKENI. This CDR3 comprises 14 residues. V was shortened by 3 bases and J by 1 base, with 10 bases between the two germline ends. The data belong to a study of blood T cell repertoires in COVID-19. Across the whole study: The cDNA or gDNA used as material had been derived from T cells, B-cell-depleted T cells, or PBMCs.

Produced via immunoSEQ multiplex PCR; TCRdb's table is partial and in-frame only. In the table there are a few hundred thousand clones, approximately 83% of which are singletons. The sequence came from a woman aged 25-40 years who had recovered from COVID-19. The J gene is TRBJ2-7, the V gene TRBV18; a weak D match, TRBD2 (5 bases). The sample was PBMCs or T cells enriched from blood (not recorded which). As DNA, the CDR3 is TGTGCCAGCTCACCTCCCGGACTTTCCTACGAGCAGTACTTC. Translating gives CASSPPGLSYEQYF. Looking up the rest from reference TRBV18 and TRBJ2-7 gives the full variable domain: NAGVMQNPRHLVRRRGQEARLRCSPMKGHSHVYWYRQLPEEGLKFMVYLQKENIIDESGMPKERFSAEFPKEGPSILRIQQVVRGDSAAYFCASSPPGLSYEQYFGPGTRLTVT.